This T cell receptor beta chain was identified in a study of OX40 agonist ivuxolimab in advanced cancers. Study in general: Cancers in dose escalation were hepatocellular, melanoma, renal cell and head and neck.

The repertoire was sequenced with immunoSEQ multiplex PCR; TCRdb's copy has only in-frame clones and lacks some. In the table there are 45,000 to 55,000 clones, 81% of which are singletons. This CDR3 has 14 residues. The germline gives CDR1 MNHEY, CDR2 SMNVEV (reference sequence). The V end lost 1 base, the J end lost 0 bases, and 7 bases lay between the germline ends. The sample was CD4+ or CD8+ T cells sorted from blood, taken in a trial of the OX40 agonist ivuxolimab. The clonotype originates from an adult with an advanced solid tumor such as melanoma, head and neck, liver or kidney cancer. V usage is TRBV27 and J usage is TRBJ2-7; D not resolved. CDR3 sequence: CASSLYASSYEQYF. The CDR3 bases are TGTGCCAGCAGTTTATATGCTAGCTCCTACGAGCAGTACTTC.